The entry below gives a single T cell receptor (beta chain) sequence along with its context. The sample originates from a study of patients and donors after allogeneic stem cell transplantation. TCRdb re-analysed the RT-PCR reads in MiXCR, keeping a single row per CDR3 protein. The repertoire holds some 60,000 distinct CDR3 sequences, with roughly 14% as singletons. The TCR sequence derives from a human donor who was either an allogeneic HSCT recipient or a stem cell or donor lymphocyte infusion donor (not recorded which). It is not recorded whose cells these are; they may come from a transplant donor. Specimen: blood, either unsorted or a sorted T cell fraction (not recorded which).

The CDR3 region is CASSLRLAGGSADEQFF. As DNA, the CDR3 is TGTGCCAGCAGCTTACGACTAGCGGGAGGAAGCGCCGATGAGCAGTTCTTC. V gene TRBV7-6 combines with J gene TRBJ2-1; TRBD2 agrees at 13 bases. There are 17 residues in the CDR3. CDR1 and CDR2 from the germline V gene are SGHVS and FNYEAQ. The trim removed 2 bases at V and 8 bases at J, leaving 9 bases unmatched.